The following is a T cell receptor beta chain sequence with its context. This specimen comes from a study of blood T cell repertoires in COVID-19. V shed 0 bases and J 6 bases; nucleotides not matched to a gene: 3. Per germline, CDR1 MNHEY and CDR2 SMNVEV (reference sequence). This CDR3 comprises 15 residues. The data were produced by immunoSEQ multiplex PCR, yet TCRdb's version contains in-frame clones alone and is incomplete. The data hold under 250,000 clones, with approximately 84% observed a single time. Sequenced material: peripheral blood. The clonotype comes from a man aged 45-60 years with COVID-19, enrolled during active disease. The chain employs TRBV27 and TRBJ2-2; 8 bases match TRBD1. DNA of the CDR3: TGTGCCAGCAGTTTATCGTCACAGGGGGCCGGGGAGCTGTTTTTT. Translation gives CASSLSSQGAGELFF.